A selection of T cell receptor beta chains follows, all from one sample in a study of long-term antiretroviral therapy in people with HIV. This table comes from immunoSEQ multiplex PCR, and its TCRdb copy is limited to in-frame clones, with some not included. Counted here are over 30,000 clones, 70% to 80% occurring once; the ten biggest clones make up roughly 3.1%. The sample here was unsorted PBMCs, taken 1.9 years after starting antiretroviral therapy. These TCRs come from a man aged 18-30 years with HIV. CDR3s include the opening cysteine and the closing phenylalanine or tryptophan. D genes are given only for firm matches. Expanded clones get a size class; other rows say once, few or many, or leave the size out.

v_call: TRBV6-4
j_call: TRBJ1-2
d_call: .
clone_size: .
cdr3_aa: CASSAEDSGYGYTF
cdr3_nt: TGTGCCAGCAGTGCCGAGGACAGTGGCTATGGCTACACCTTC

v_call: TRBV28
j_call: TRBJ1-4
d_call: .
clone_size: .
cdr3_aa: CASSPNRGPGREKLFF
cdr3_nt: TGTGCCAGCAGTCCAAATAGAGGCCCCGGGCGTGAAAAACTGTTTTTT

v_call: TRBV5-1
j_call: TRBJ1-1
d_call: TRBD1
clone_size: .
cdr3_aa: CASSNYLGQVVNTEAFF
cdr3_nt: TGCGCCAGCAGCAACTACCTCGGACAGGTTGTTAACACTGAAGCTTTCTTT

v_call: TRBV27
j_call: TRBJ2-2
d_call: .
clone_size: once
cdr3_aa: CASSLAGNTGELFF
cdr3_nt: TGTGCCAGCAGTTTAGCTGGGAACACCGGGGAGCTGTTTTTT

v_call: TRBV4-1
j_call: TRBJ1-2
d_call: .
clone_size: few
cdr3_aa: CASSQVLQAVHGYTF
cdr3_nt: TGCGCCAGCAGCCAAGTTCTACAGGCAGTGCACGGCTACACCTTC

v_call: TRBV11-2
j_call: TRBJ2-7
d_call: TRBD1
clone_size: .
cdr3_aa: CASSSEGQGPYEQYF
cdr3_nt: TGTGCCAGCAGCTCAGAAGGACAGGGCCCCTACGAGCAGTACTTC

v_call: TRBV6-1
j_call: TRBJ1-5
d_call: .
clone_size: .
cdr3_aa: CASSEWLAGYSNQPQHF
cdr3_nt: TGTGCCAGCAGTGAATGGTTGGCAGGTTATAGCAATCAGCCCCAGCATTTT

v_call: TRBV7-9
j_call: TRBJ2-2
d_call: .
clone_size: .
cdr3_aa: CASSSNLLGYSRELFF
cdr3_nt: TGTGCCAGCAGCTCCAATCTTCTAGGATATTCGCGGGAGCTGTTTTTT

v_call: TRBV27
j_call: TRBJ2-3
d_call: TRBD2
clone_size: .
cdr3_aa: CASSLYPSGGTDTQYF
cdr3_nt: TGTGCCAGCAGTTTATATCCTAGCGGGGGAACAGATACGCAGTATTTT

v_call: TRBV6-1
j_call: TRBJ2-2
d_call: TRBD1
clone_size: .
cdr3_aa: CASSEFVGQGPGELFF
cdr3_nt: TGTGCCAGCAGTGAATTTGTTGGACAGGGTCCCGGGGAGCTGTTTTTT

v_call: TRBV18
j_call: TRBJ2-6
d_call: .
clone_size: .
cdr3_aa: CASSPPSIPGANVLTF
cdr3_nt: TGTGCCAGCTCACCACCGAGCATACCCGGGGCCAACGTCCTGACTTTC

v_call: TRBV28
j_call: TRBJ1-1
d_call: TRBD1
clone_size: .
cdr3_aa: CASRRTGDTEAFF
cdr3_nt: TGTGCCAGCAGAAGGACAGGGGACACTGAAGCTTTCTTT

v_call: TRBV30
j_call: TRBJ2-1
d_call: .
clone_size: .
cdr3_aa: CASRVTYNEQFF
cdr3_nt: TGTGCCTCCAGGGTCACCTACAATGAGCAGTTCTTC

v_call: TRBV19
j_call: TRBJ2-3
d_call: TRBD1
clone_size: .
cdr3_aa: CASSIAGTGNTDTQYF
cdr3_nt: TGTGCCAGTAGTATAGCGGGGACAGGAAACACAGATACGCAGTATTTT

v_call: TRBV9
j_call: TRBJ1-2
d_call: .
clone_size: .
cdr3_aa: CASSVGTANYGYTF
cdr3_nt: TGTGCCAGCAGCGTAGGGACAGCCAACTATGGCTACACCTTC

v_call: TRBV6-1
j_call: TRBJ2-5
d_call: TRBD2
clone_size: .
cdr3_aa: CASGGGFRGETQYF
cdr3_nt: TGTGCCAGCGGCGGGGGTTTCCGCGGGGAGACCCAGTACTTC

v_call: TRBV2
j_call: TRBJ1-5
d_call: .
clone_size: .
cdr3_aa: CASSVRGNNQPQHF
cdr3_nt: TGTGCCAGCAGCGTTAGGGGGAATAATCAGCCCCAGCATTTT

v_call: TRBV5-5
j_call: TRBJ1-2
d_call: .
clone_size: .
cdr3_aa: CASSLGYGYTF
cdr3_nt: TGTGCCAGCAGCCTAGGGTATGGCTACACCTTC

v_call: TRBV5-1
j_call: TRBJ1-1
d_call: .
clone_size: .
cdr3_aa: CASSFWGNTEAFF
cdr3_nt: TGCGCCAGCAGCTTTTGGGGGAACACTGAAGCTTTCTTT

v_call: TRBV25-1
j_call: TRBJ2-6
d_call: .
clone_size: .
cdr3_aa: CASSEDERANVLTF
cdr3_nt: TGTGCCAGCAGTGAAGATGAGAGGGCCAACGTCCTGACTTTC

v_call: TRBV27
j_call: TRBJ2-1
d_call: TRBD1
clone_size: .
cdr3_aa: CASSYTLATGGNEQFF
cdr3_nt: TGTGCCAGCAGTTATACCCTTGCAACAGGGGGTAATGAGCAGTTCTTC

v_call: TRBV5-8
j_call: TRBJ2-3
d_call: TRBD2
clone_size: .
cdr3_aa: CASTPGGFSTDTQYF
cdr3_nt: TGTGCCAGCACCCCGGGGGGGTTTTCCACAGATACGCAGTATTTT

v_call: TRBV5-1
j_call: TRBJ2-3
d_call: .
clone_size: .
cdr3_aa: CASSLKYLEGAVTDTQYF
cdr3_nt: TGCGCCAGCAGCCTGAAGTATCTCGAAGGGGCGGTCACAGATACGCAGTATTTT

v_call: TRBV7-9
j_call: TRBJ1-2
d_call: .
clone_size: .
cdr3_aa: CASSSNPSRRTF
cdr3_nt: TGTGCCAGCAGCTCCAACCCCAGTCGTCGGACCTTC

v_call: TRBV28
j_call: TRBJ1-1
d_call: TRBD1
clone_size: .
cdr3_aa: CASSSIPGTGGITEAFF
cdr3_nt: TGTGCCAGCAGTTCGATCCCCGGGACAGGGGGCATTACTGAAGCTTTCTTT

v_call: TRBV19
j_call: TRBJ2-1
d_call: .
clone_size: .
cdr3_aa: CASSIIPGGIEQFF
cdr3_nt: TGTGCCAGTAGTATAATTCCAGGGGGGATTGAGCAGTTCTTC

v_call: TRBV7-2
j_call: TRBJ1-1
d_call: .
clone_size: .
cdr3_aa: CASSQRTINAEAFF
cdr3_nt: TGTGCCAGCAGCCAACGCACAATTAACGCTGAAGCTTTCTTT

v_call: TRBV2
j_call: TRBJ1-2
d_call: TRBD1
clone_size: .
cdr3_aa: CASSYPGQGNYGYTF
cdr3_nt: TGTGCCAGCAGTTATCCGGGACAGGGAAACTATGGCTACACCTTC

v_call: TRBV11-2
j_call: TRBJ2-6
d_call: .
clone_size: few
cdr3_aa: CASSRVGRGTTLGANVLTF
cdr3_nt: TGTGCCAGCAGCCGCGTCGGCAGGGGGACTACTCTGGGGGCCAACGTCCTGACTTTC

v_call: TRBV18
j_call: TRBJ2-7
d_call: .
clone_size: .
cdr3_aa: CASSPPGALGQYF
cdr3_nt: TGTGCCAGCTCACCGCCGGGGGCTTTAGGGCAGTACTTC

v_call: TRBV4-2
j_call: TRBJ2-2
d_call: TRBD1
clone_size: .
cdr3_aa: CASSPGQGNTGELFF
cdr3_nt: TGTGCCAGCAGCCCGGGACAGGGGAACACCGGGGAGCTGTTTTTT

v_call: TRBV15
j_call: TRBJ1-1
d_call: TRBD1
clone_size: .
cdr3_aa: CATSRGGGNEAFF
cdr3_nt: TGTGCCACCAGCAGAGGAGGGGGCAATGAAGCTTTCTTT

v_call: TRBV7-9
j_call: TRBJ2-1
d_call: TRBD2
clone_size: .
cdr3_aa: CASSSSGGAVNEQFF
cdr3_nt: TGTGCCAGCAGCTCTAGCGGGGGGGCCGTGAATGAGCAGTTCTTC

v_call: TRBV25-1
j_call: TRBJ2-1
d_call: TRBD2
clone_size: .
cdr3_aa: CASSLAGDGNEQFF
cdr3_nt: TGTGCCAGCAGCTTAGCGGGGGATGGTAATGAGCAGTTCTTC

v_call: TRBV28
j_call: TRBJ1-2
d_call: TRBD1
clone_size: .
cdr3_aa: CASSSTGENGYTF
cdr3_nt: TGTGCCAGCAGTTCGACAGGGGAAAATGGCTACACCTTC

v_call: TRBV7-8
j_call: TRBJ2-7
d_call: TRBD1
clone_size: .
cdr3_aa: CASSWTGDAYEQYF
cdr3_nt: TGTGCCAGCAGCTGGACAGGGGACGCATACGAGCAGTACTTC